This entry is about one T cell receptor (beta chain). The sample is drawn from a study of blood T cell repertoires in COVID-19. Background on the study: Samples representing acute and convalescent COVID-19 were sourced from the United States, Italy and Spain. The analysed material was cDNA or gDNA that came from T cells, B-cell-depleted T cells, or PBMCs.

Original processing methods: Estimation of nucleated cell counts was performed using reference gene primer amplification. Sequenced by immunoSEQ multiplex PCR; TCRdb stores in-frame clones only, minus some. The DNA was the basis for D and trimming; V, J and clone size are from that table. The sample includes about 97,000 clones, around 84% seen only once; the top ten take about 3%. Trimming took 3 bases from V and 0 from J; bases not matched to a gene: 11. CDR3 size: 17 residues. The V gene's germline CDR1 is SGHRS and CDR2 YFSETQ. V gene TRBV5-1 combines with J gene TRBJ1-2, with TRBD1 matching over 7 bases. The clonotype was recovered from a man over 45 with active or convalescent COVID-19. Sequencing used peripheral blood. The CDR3 DNA follows: TGCGCCAGCAGCTCCGGGACAGCTGCTCTAGCTAACTATGGCTACACCTTC. This codes for CASSSGTAALANYGYTF.